This TCR beta chain was obtained from a study of lymphopenia after photon versus proton radiotherapy. Findings of the study overall: Relative stability marked proton patients; photon patients lost diversity and naive cells.

With regard to this clone: Its antigen is not known.

Libraries were prepared by immunoSEQ multiplex PCR; TCRdb keeps only in-frame clonotypes and omits some of them. The sample gives 13,000 or so clones, around 90% of which show up once; roughly 4% is in the top ten. CDR1 is SQVTM, CDR2 ANQGSEA, per germline. Unmatched junction bases numbered 8, after V lost 4 bases and J lost 3 bases. The CDR3 length is 15 residues. Source: peripheral blood, taken from a patient treated with photon-based radiotherapy. The sequence came from a man aged 55-75 years with pancreatic cancer. The chain carries TRBV29-1 and TRBJ2-3; 9 nucleotides line up with TRBD1. The CDR3 region is CSVGGQGGVTDTQYF. CDR3 nucleotide sequence: TGCAGCGTTGGGGGACAGGGTGGGGTTACAGATACGCAGTATTTT.